This TCR beta chain was recovered during a study of T-cell reconstitution after alpha-beta-depleted transplantation in children. There are 20 residues in the CDR3. CDR1 and CDR2 from the germline V gene are MGHRA and YSYEKL. J gave up 0 bases and V 3 bases, and 17 bases lay outside the gene matches. The library targeted TCRbeta and was prepared with unique molecular identifiers. TCRdb re-called the PCR reads with MiXCR, one entry per CDR3 protein. Among some 75,000 distinct CDR3 sequences, more than 5.5% were seen once, and the ten largest hold around 2.6%. This clonotype showed up many times. The sample consisted of PBMCs from the stem cell graft donor, taken from the stem cell graft. The source is a human donor who donated a stem cell graft to a child with acute lymphoblastic leukemia. The chain links TRBV4-1 to TRBJ2-1; 7 bases are a match to TRBD2. CDR3 bases: TGCGCCAGCAGCCATCTCCGGGGGGTGAGACGGGTCAGCTCCTACAATGAGCAGTTCTTC. Amino acids: CASSHLRGVRRVSSYNEQFF.